Described below is a single T cell receptor (beta chain) sequence and its context. The antigen is undetermined. The CDR3 loop spans 14 amino acids. Between the trimmed V and J ends, which lost 4 bases and 4 bases, there was a span of 12 bases. The germline CDR1 and CDR2 sequences are SEHNR and FQNEAQ (reference sequence). This record belongs to a study of cytomegalovirus exposure and HLA in healthy donors. Healthy bone marrow donors formed the donor group. In the PCR, 60 Vbeta and 13 Jbeta primers were used. TCRdb's table, derived via immunoSEQ multiplex PCR, lists solely in-frame clones and lacks some. The sample lists about 69,000 clones, approximately 70% occurring once. Whole-study results and caveats: Other equally common chains were less clonally expanded than HLA-associated TCR beta chains, a later analysis showed. Some segments of the V type, notably TRBV6-2 and TRBV6-3, were excluded as indistinguishable.

The sequenced sample consisted of PBMCs. The sequence derives from a male donor in good health and CMV-seropositive. This chain connects TRBV7-9 to TRBJ2-3; perhaps TRBD2 as D (6 bases). CDR3 DNA sequence: TGTGCCAGCAGCTCGGGACTTAGCCCAGATACGCAGTATTTT. Residues: CASSSGLSPDTQYF.